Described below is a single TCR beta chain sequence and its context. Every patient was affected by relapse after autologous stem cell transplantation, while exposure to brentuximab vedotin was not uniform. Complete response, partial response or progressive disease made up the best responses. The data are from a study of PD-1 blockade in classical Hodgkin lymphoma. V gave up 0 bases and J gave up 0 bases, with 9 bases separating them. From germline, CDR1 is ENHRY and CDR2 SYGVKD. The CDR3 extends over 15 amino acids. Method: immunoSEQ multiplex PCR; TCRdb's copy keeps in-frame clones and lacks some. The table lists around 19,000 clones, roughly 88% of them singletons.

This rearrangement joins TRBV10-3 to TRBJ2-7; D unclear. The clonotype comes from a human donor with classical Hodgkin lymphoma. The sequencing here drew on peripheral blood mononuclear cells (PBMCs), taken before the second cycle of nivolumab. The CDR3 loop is CAISESILSSYEQYF. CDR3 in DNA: TGTGCCATCAGTGAGTCGATACTGAGCTCCTACGAGCAGTACTTC.